The 10 T cell receptor beta chains in this list originate from one sample, sequenced in a study of blood T cells in healthy people across ages. Using a J-beta primer mix together with a sample-barcoded 5' primer, a second PCR was run for about 6 to 11 cycles. A single record per CDR3 protein comes from TCRdb applying MiXCR to the 5' RACE reads. The profile shows 1.5 million to 2 million distinct CDR3 sequences, roughly 32% of them singletons. Material for sequencing was blood. The receptors stem from a woman aged 30 to 39 in good health.

The chain has TRBV20-1 and TRBJ1-1; weak D call: TRBD1 (5 bases). Germline CDR1 reads DFQATT; CDR2 reads SNEGSKA (reference sequence). V lost 6 bases and J lost 5, with 16 bases in between. This CDR3 is built from 13 residues. CDR3 nucleotide sequence: TGCAGTGCCTACCCTTCAGGGAGGACTGAAGCTTTCTTT. It specifies CSAYPSGRTEAFF.

This chain links TRBV28 with TRBJ1-4; D is uncertain. Germline loops: CDR1 MDHEN, CDR2 SYDVKM. V was cut by 5 bases and J by 0 bases, with 16 bases left in between. This CDR3 is built from 17 residues. DNA for the CDR3: TGTGCCAGCAGTCCCCCCCGGAGGATCGCAACTAATGAAAAACTGTTTTTT. It translates to CASSPPRRIATNEKLFF. Using reference TRBV28 and TRBJ1-4 for the parts outside the CDR3, the full variable domain is DVKVTQSSRYLVKRTGEKVFLECVQDMDHENMFWYRQDPGLGLRLIYFSYDVKMKEKGDIPEGYSVSREKKERFSLILESASTNQTSMYLCASSPPRRIATNEKLFFGSGTQLSVL.

Ten or more counts support this clonotype. This chain connects TRBV12-3 or TRBV12-4 to TRBJ2-1; TRBD2 might be the D (6 bases). The V and J ends lost 8 bases and 8 bases respectively, with 10 bases between them. The CDR3 totals 11 residues. CDR3 in DNA: TGTGCCAGCCGGAGGGGCCATGAGCAGTTCTTC. It yields the protein CASRRGHEQFF.

J is TRBJ2-1 and V is TRBV10-3, with TRBD2 matching over 9 bases. After removal of 9 bases from V and 9 bases from J, the junction contained 9 bases not matched to a gene. In germline, CDR1 is ENHRY, CDR2 SYGVKD. The CDR3 is 13 residues long. CDR3 loop: CAIGAGGGGEQFF. In DNA, the CDR3 is TGTGCCATAGGAGCGGGGGGTGGTGGTGAGCAGTTCTTC.

Turning to this clonotype: A single base separates this from a much larger clone, so it may be a read error. This chain joins TRBV4-1 and TRBJ2-7; D is undetermined. The CDR3 has 15 amino acids. Per germline, CDR1 MGHRA and CDR2 YSYEKL. The CDR3 sequence is CAGSQLRLNSYEQYF. The CDR3 nucleotides read TGCGCCGGCAGCCAACTGAGACTTAACTCCTACGAGCAGTACTTC.

The CDR3 protein is CATSDVGGWSTDTQYF. As DNA, the CDR3 is TGTGCCACCAGTGATGTAGGGGGTTGGAGCACAGATACGCAGTATTTT. The gene calls are TRBV24-1 and TRBJ2-3; tentative D call: TRBD1 (6 bases). CDR3 length: 16 amino acids. V was shortened by 3 bases and J by 0 bases, with 12 bases between the two germline ends. Germline CDR1 reads KGHDR; CDR2 reads SFDVKD.

This clonotype showed up just once. J is TRBJ2-1 and V is TRBV14; D perhaps matches TRBD2 (5 bases). Trimming stripped 2 bases from V and 10 bases from J, with 12 bases between. This CDR3 spans 13 amino acids. The germline V gene has CDR1 SGHDN and CDR2 FVKESK. In nucleotides, the CDR3 is TGTGCCAGCAGCCAATTGACTACCGGGGAGCAGTTCTTC. It codes for CASSQLTTGEQFF.

The chain employs TRBV11-2 and TRBJ2-1, with D perhaps matching TRBD1 or TRBD2 (5 bases each). V was clipped by 3 bases and J by 5 bases, with 20 bases between them. This CDR3 is built from 17 residues. Germline V gives CDR1 SGHAT, CDR2 FQNNGV. As DNA, the CDR3 is TGTGCCAGCAGCTTCTCGGGGACGACCGGGGTGCACAATGAGCAGTTCTTC. The encoded protein is CASSFSGTTGVHNEQFF. The entire variable domain, with the rest obtained from reference TRBV11-2 and TRBJ2-1, is as follows: EAGVAQSPRYKIIEKRQSVAFWCNPISGHATLYWYQQILGQGPKLLIQFQNNGVVDDSQLPKDRFSAERLKGVDSTLKIQPAKLEDSAVYLCASSFSGTTGVHNEQFFGPGTRLTVL.

The chain links TRBV6-5 to TRBJ2-3, with D possibly TRBD2 on 6 matching bases. CDR3 length: 14 amino acids. V was cut by 5 bases and J by 4 bases, with 13 bases left in between. Germline loops: CDR1 MNHEY, CDR2 SVGAGI. The CDR3 is CASSTPGVSDTQYF. The CDR3 DNA reads as TGTGCCAGCAGTACCCCGGGAGTGTCAGATACGCAGTATTTT.

This chain connects TRBV29-1 to TRBJ1-2; 7 nucleotides agree with TRBD1. CDR1 SQVTM and CDR2 ANQGSEA come from the germline V gene. The CDR3 length is 13 residues. Germline trimming cut 6 bases from V and 5 bases from J; bases unmatched to any gene: 9. The CDR3 region is CSVGAKGAYGYTF. CDR3 in DNA: TGCAGCGTCGGGGCAAAGGGGGCTTATGGCTACACCTTC.